This paragraph reports one TCR beta chain. Sequenced by immunoSEQ multiplex PCR; TCRdb stores in-frame clones only, minus some. Of fewer than 300,000 clones in the sample, under 90% were seen once. The germline V gene encodes CDR1 WSHSY and CDR2 SAAADI. The CDR3 is 14 amino acids. Trimming cost V 11 bases and J 1 base; bases outside gene matches: 7. The data derive from a study of blood T cell repertoires in COVID-19. The overall study: The study drew acute and convalescent COVID-19 samples from the United States, Italy and Spain. PBMCs, B-cell-depleted T cells, or T cells provided the cDNA or gDNA that made up the material.

The sample taken for sequencing was peripheral blood. The chain uses TRBV10-2 and TRBJ2-3; 9 nucleotides align to TRBD2. This clonotype originated in a human donor in a cohort sampled during active COVID-19. CDR3 coding DNA: TGCGCCGGGAGTTTAGCGGGGGGCACAGATACGCAGTATTTT. Residues: CAGSLAGGTDTQYF.